A selection of T cell receptor beta chains follows, all from one sample in a study of a mutant IDH1 vaccine in newly diagnosed glioma. Sequenced by immunoSEQ multiplex PCR; TCRdb stores in-frame clones only, minus some. The table lists tens of thousands of clones, over 80% of them singletons, with around 3.5% in the top ten. These TCRs' antigens remain unknown. The source material was PBMCs, sampled from a glioma patient whose treatment included an IDH1 peptide vaccine. These receptors all stem from a woman aged 50 to 65 with glioma. Both conserved end residues are part of each CDR3. D genes are given only for firm matches. Only part of the rows carry a size: once, few, many, or a class if the clone is expanded.

>TRBJ1-6|TRBD1|NA|TRBV27
TGTGCCAGCAGTGGACGGACAGGGGGCGCCTATAATTCACCCCTCCACTTT
CASSGRTGGAYNSPLHF
>TRBJ2-3|NA|NA|TRBV10-3
TGTGCCATCAGTGAAGGTTCCGCAGATACGCAGTATTTT
CAISEGSADTQYF
>TRBJ1-2|TRBD1|NA|TRBV28
TGTGCCAGCGAAAGACAGGGGGCACGCGGCTACACCTTC
CASERQGARGYTF
>TRBJ2-7|TRBD1|NA|TRBV9
TGTGCCAGCAGCGTCGGACAGGGGGCGGACTACGAGCAGTACTTC
CASSVGQGADYEQYF
>TRBJ2-7|TRBD2|NA|TRBV7-8
TGTGCCAGCAGCTTGGGACTAGCGGGGGGGGCCTACGAGCAGTACTTC
CASSLGLAGGAYEQYF
>TRBJ1-5|NA|NA|TRBV9
TGTGCCAGCAGCGTATCGGCCGGAGACAATCAGCCCCAGCATTTT
CASSVSAGDNQPQHF
>TRBJ1-2|NA|NA|TRBV10-3
TGTGCCATCAGTGAGTCGAGGACAGAGTATGGCTACACCTTC
CAISESRTEYGYTF
>TRBJ2-5|TRBD2|NA|TRBV7-6
TGTGCCAGCAGCTTAGAGGGACCGGGGAGGGGAGAGACCCAGTACTTC
CASSLEGPGRGETQYF
>TRBJ2-7|NA|once|TRBV15
TGTGCCACCACCGGGGGATCCTACGAGCAGTACTTC
CATTGGSYEQYF
>TRBJ1-4|NA|NA|TRBV5-4
TGTGCCAGCAGCGCCGGGTCTTCCGGGAGAGGTGAAAAACTGTTTTTT
CASSAGSSGRGEKLFF
>TRBJ1-1|NA|NA|TRBV5-5
TGTGCCAGCAGCTTGTTGGTAGGGAAAAGTGAAGCTTTCTTT
CASSLLVGKSEAFF
>TRBJ1-4|TRBD1|NA|TRBV28
TGTGCCAGCAGCTCGGACAGGGAAAAACTGTTTTTT
CASSSDREKLFF
>TRBJ1-1|TRBD1|NA|TRBV7-6
TGTGCCAGCAGCTCAATTAACGGCCGGACAGGTGAAGCTTTCTTT
CASSSINGRTGEAFF
>TRBJ2-1|TRBD1|NA|TRBV7-9
TGTGCCAGCAGCTTAGGAGACAGGGTCCATGAGCAGTTCTTC
CASSLGDRVHEQFF
>TRBJ2-3|NA|NA|TRBV29-1
TGCAGCTCGCGCCTACTCACAGGGACAGATACGCAGTATTTT
CSSRLLTGTDTQYF
>TRBJ2-2|NA|NA|TRBV6-5
TGTGCCAGCAGTTCCAACACCGGGGAGCTGTTTTTT
CASSSNTGELFF
>TRBJ1-2|NA|once|TRBV4-1
TGCGCCAGCAGCCAAGATCGACGGGCCAGCCTGAACTATGGCTACACCTTC
CASSQDRRASLNYGYTF
>TRBJ1-4|NA|NA|TRBV15
TGTGCCACCAGCAGAGATCCCCAGAAGGAAAAACTGTTTTTT
CATSRDPQKEKLFF
>TRBJ2-3|NA|NA|TRBV4-1
TGCGCCAGCAGCCAAGTCCCAAGCACAGATACGCAGTATTTT
CASSQVPSTDTQYF
>TRBJ1-5|TRBD1|NA|TRBV2
TGTGCCAGCAGAGTTCGGACAGGGGACAATCAGCCCCAGCATTTT
CASRVRTGDNQPQHF
>TRBJ2-1|TRBD2|once|TRBV19
TGTGCCAGTAGTATTTTGTCACAGCGGGGGGGTTCCTACAATGAGCAGTTCTTC
CASSILSQRGGSYNEQFF
>TRBJ1-2|NA|once|TRBV6-6
TGTGCCAGCCGGGACTTACCGGGACCGAAAAACTATGGCTACACCTTC
CASRDLPGPKNYGYTF
>TRBJ2-5|NA|NA|TRBV25-1
TGTGCCAGCAGTGAACAGGGGACCCAGTACTTC
CASSEQGTQYF
>TRBJ2-2|TRBD2|NA|TRBV4-2
TGTGCCAGCAGCCCCGGGACTAGCGGGGGGGGCACCGGGGAGCTGTTTTTT
CASSPGTSGGGTGELFF
>TRBJ1-3|NA|few|TRBV27
TGTGCCAGCAGTTTAGACTTAGCTGGAAACACCATATATTTT
CASSLDLAGNTIYF
>TRBJ1-6|NA|few|TRBV5-4
TGTGCCAGCAGCTTGGGCGCCAGAGCCGGATCCCTCCACTTT
CASSLGARAGSLHF
>TRBJ2-1|NA|once|TRBV5-1
TGCGCCAGCAGCTTGGGACAGCTACCCTACAATGAGCAGTTCTTC
CASSLGQLPYNEQFF
>TRBJ2-2|TRBD1|NA|TRBV6-5
TGTGCCAGCAGGAGGACAGGGGGCGCCGGGGAGCTGTTTTTT
CASRRTGGAGELFF